This TCR beta chain emerged from a study of shared clonotypes between healthy human individuals. Study conclusions and caveats: Blood was the only sampled material, and tissue repertoires likely differ.

Naive-designated CD8 cells lacked CD45RO, were positively enriched for CCR7, and omitted terminally differentiated effector memory CD45RA+ cells. Assay: immunoSEQ multiplex PCR; the TCRdb copy retains only in-frame clones and omits some. The table includes approximately 810,000 clones, more than 85% detected once. Only a few counts were recorded for this clone. Its antigen is as yet unknown. Other DNA sequences from this sample encode an identical CDR3 as well. The CDR3 spans 12 residues. Germline lookup yields CDR1 MNHEY and CDR2 SVGAGI. V was clipped by 6 bases and J by 2 bases, with 8 bases between them.

This clonotype was sampled from a man aged 25-45 years in good health. The V call is TRBV6-5, the J call TRBJ2-7; D unclear. The sequenced sample consisted of naive CD8+ T cells sorted from blood. The CDR3 region has the DNA TGTGCCAGCAGGAGTCTGGCCTACGAGCAGTACTTC. Translated, it gives CASRSLAYEQYF.